These T cell receptor beta chains were read from a single sample in a study of blood T cell repertoires in COVID-19. Only in-frame clones appear in the TCRdb table, and some are missing; sequencing was by immunoSEQ multiplex PCR. Found here are fewer than 200,000 clones, about four fifths of them singletons; the top ten hold about 8%. The sample was peripheral blood. All receptors come from a woman aged 55-69 years with COVID-19, enrolled during active disease. Both conserved end residues are part of each CDR3. Each record gives: J gene, CDR3 length, D gene, V gene, clone size, CDR3 protein, CDR3 DNA. A D gene is named only where the DNA matches it firmly. Clone size is not always given. Where it is, it says once, few, many or a class for expanded clones.

TRBJ1-6	12	.	TRBV12-3/TRBV12-4	few	CASREGVFPLHF	TGTGCCAGCAGAGAGGGGGTTTTTCCCCTCCACTTT
TRBJ2-1	16	TRBD2	TRBV27	.	CASRDYSGGDYNEQFF	TGTGCCAGCAGGGATTATAGCGGGGGGGATTACAATGAGCAGTTCTTC
TRBJ1-1	16	.	TRBV18	.	CASSPPSEEGTTEAFF	TGTGCCAGCTCACCACCCTCCGAGGAGGGGACCACTGAAGCTTTCTTT
TRBJ2-7	15	TRBD2	TRBV28	.	CASSPPGVAGYEQYF	TGTGCCAGCAGCCCCCCCGGGGTAGCGGGTTACGAGCAGTACTTC
TRBJ2-3	16	.	TRBV12-5	.	CASGLGLGGGIDTQYF	TGTGCTAGTGGTTTGGGCTTGGGGGGAGGCATAGATACGCAGTATTTT
TRBJ2-1	13	.	TRBV19	.	CASIGGFHNEQFF	TGTGCCAGTATCGGCGGATTCCACAATGAGCAGTTCTTC
TRBJ2-5	17	TRBD2	TRBV3-1/TRBV3-2	.	CASSQDRGGSMRETQYF	TGTGCCAGCAGCCAAGATAGGGGCGGGAGCATGCGAGAGACCCAGTACTTC
TRBJ1-1	14	TRBD1	TRBV6-2/TRBV6-3	.	CASSPALQGAEAFF	TGTGCCAGCAGCCCCGCCTTACAGGGGGCAGAGGCTTTCTTT
TRBJ1-1	14	.	TRBV2	once	CASSDLLVGALAFF	TGTGCCAGCAGTGATCTGTTGGTGGGGGCCCTGGCTTTCTTT
TRBJ2-1	17	TRBD2	TRBV7-3	.	CASSFGTSGLAYNEQFF	TGTGCCAGCAGCTTCGGGACTAGCGGTCTTGCCTACAATGAGCAGTTCTTC
TRBJ2-3	16	TRBD2	TRBV24-1	.	CATSESTSPHTDTQYF	TGTGCCACCAGTGAGTCGACTAGCCCGCACACAGATACGCAGTATTTT
TRBJ2-1	14	.	TRBV10-3	.	CAIRPDSAGDEQFF	TGTGCCATCAGACCGGACTCCGCTGGTGATGAGCAGTTCTTC
TRBJ2-3	15	TRBD2	TRBV5-4	.	CASSLTSGGSDTQYF	TGTGCCAGCAGCTTGACTAGCGGGGGTTCAGATACGCAGTATTTT
TRBJ2-3	16	TRBD2	TRBV4-2	.	CASSQGTSGLLDTQYF	TGTGCCAGCAGCCAAGGGACTAGCGGTTTATTGGATACGCAGTATTTT
TRBJ2-1	16	TRBD1	TRBV7-2	.	CASSPETGNPYNEQFF	TGTGCCAGCAGCCCGGAGACAGGGAACCCCTACAATGAGCAGTTCTTC
TRBJ1-1	11	TRBD1	TRBV20-1	.	CSADRGTEAFF	TGCAGTGCTGACAGGGGCACTGAAGCTTTCTTT
TRBJ2-2	13	.	TRBV4-3	few	CASSQAGVGELFF	TGCGCCAGCAGCCAGGCAGGGGTCGGGGAGCTGTTTTTT
TRBJ2-5	16	TRBD2	TRBV28	once	CASSFTGVAGGIRQYF	TGTGCCAGCAGTTTCACTGGGGTAGCGGGAGGGATCAGGCAGTACTTC
TRBJ2-5	14	.	TRBV10-1	.	CASSDSGSRETQYF	TGCGCCAGCAGTGACTCCGGGTCCCGGGAGACCCAGTACTTC
TRBJ1-3	15	.	TRBV9	.	CASSVEGDSGNTIYF	TGTGCCAGCAGCGTAGAGGGGGATTCCGGAAACACCATATATTTT
TRBJ1-6	15	.	TRBV27	once	CASSQRALYNSPLHF	TGTGCCAGCAGCCAGAGGGCACTCTATAATTCACCCCTCCACTTT
TRBJ1-4	15	TRBD1	TRBV7-9	.	CAGSAGLGQGEKLFF	TGTGCCGGCAGCGCCGGCCTGGGACAGGGCGAAAAACTGTTTTTT
TRBJ1-2	12	TRBD1	TRBV30	.	CARGQGASGYTF	TGTGCCCGGGGACAGGGGGCGAGCGGCTACACCTTC
TRBJ2-5	13	.	TRBV19	.	CASRGVGGETQYF	TGTGCCAGTAGGGGGGTCGGGGGAGAGACCCAGTACTTC
TRBJ1-1	15	.	TRBV3-1/TRBV3-2	.	CASSQPGLGNTEAFF	TGTGCCAGCAGCCAACCGGGATTGGGGAACACTGAAGCTTTCTTT
TRBJ2-7	15	.	TRBV4-1	.	CASSQRRDIPYEQYF	TGCGCCAGCAGCCAACGCCGGGACATACCCTACGAGCAGTACTTC
TRBJ1-6	17	TRBD1	TRBV20-1	.	CSASWVRTGLLNSPLHF	TGCAGTGCTAGTTGGGTCCGGACAGGACTCCTCAATTCACCCCTCCACTTT
TRBJ2-6	19	TRBD1	TRBV5-1	.	CASSFNNVSGGTGANVLTF	TGCGCCAGCAGCTTCAACAACGTGTCAGGGGGCACTGGGGCCAACGTCCTGACTTTC
TRBJ2-2	15	TRBD2	TRBV10-3	.	CAISLAGSNTGELFF	TGTGCCATCAGTTTAGCGGGATCGAACACCGGGGAGCTGTTTTTT